This T cell receptor beta chain was captured by sequencing in a study of T cell responses to AZD1222 COVID-19 vaccine. The method was immunoSEQ multiplex PCR; TCRdb's version includes in-frame clones alone and lacks a portion of them. The table includes roughly 120,000 clones, about 91% detected once. This CDR3 spans 16 amino acids. Trimming stripped 3 bases from V and 5 bases from J, with 16 bases between. The germline V gene has CDR1 MRHNA and CDR2 SNTAGT. The sample here was peripheral blood, taken on day 0 of AZD1222 vaccination. The sequence was collected from an adult in good health. The J gene is TRBJ1-4, the V gene TRBV6-4; perhaps TRBD1 as D (5 bases). The DNA of the CDR3 is TGTGCCAGCAGTGATCCCGGGACGGCCATAAATGAAAAACTGTTTTTT. It encodes CASSDPGTAINEKLFF.